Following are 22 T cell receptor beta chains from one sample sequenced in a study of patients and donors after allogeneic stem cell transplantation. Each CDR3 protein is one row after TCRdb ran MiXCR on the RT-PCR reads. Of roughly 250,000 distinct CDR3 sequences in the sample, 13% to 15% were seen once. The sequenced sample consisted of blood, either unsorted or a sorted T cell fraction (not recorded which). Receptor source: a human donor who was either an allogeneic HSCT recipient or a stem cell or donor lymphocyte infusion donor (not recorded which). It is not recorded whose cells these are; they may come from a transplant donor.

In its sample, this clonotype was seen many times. The CDR3 DNA is TGCGCCAGCAGCCAAGATCCCGCGGGGGCCACGAACACCGGGGAGCTGTTTTTT. It yields the protein CASSQDPAGATNTGELFF. The V gene is TRBV4-3, the J gene TRBJ2-2, with D maybe TRBD2 (7 bases). The CDR3 runs 18 residues. Germline V gene lookup returns CDR1 LGHNA and CDR2 YSLEER. V gave up 0 bases and J gave up 0 bases, with 14 bases separating them.

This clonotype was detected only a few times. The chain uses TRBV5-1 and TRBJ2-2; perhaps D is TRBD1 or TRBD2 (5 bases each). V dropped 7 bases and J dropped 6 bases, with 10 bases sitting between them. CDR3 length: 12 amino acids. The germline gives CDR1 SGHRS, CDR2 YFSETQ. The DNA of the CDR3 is TGCGCCAGCTGGAGAGGGGCCGGGGAGCTGTTTTTT. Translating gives CASWRGAGELFF.

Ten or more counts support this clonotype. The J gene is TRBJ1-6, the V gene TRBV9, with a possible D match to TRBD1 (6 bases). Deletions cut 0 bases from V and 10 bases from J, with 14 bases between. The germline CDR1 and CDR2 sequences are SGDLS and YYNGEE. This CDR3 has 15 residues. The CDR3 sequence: CASSVDVGGQSPLHF. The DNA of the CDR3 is TGTGCCAGCAGCGTAGACGTGGGGGGCCAGTCACCCCTCCACTTT.

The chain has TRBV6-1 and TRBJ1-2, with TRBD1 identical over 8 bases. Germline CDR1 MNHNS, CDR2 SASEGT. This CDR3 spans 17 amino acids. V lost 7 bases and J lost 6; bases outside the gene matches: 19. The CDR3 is CASTEARRDRDRNGYTF. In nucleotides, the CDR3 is TGTGCCAGCACCGAAGCTCGTCGCGACCGGGACAGGAATGGCTACACCTTC.

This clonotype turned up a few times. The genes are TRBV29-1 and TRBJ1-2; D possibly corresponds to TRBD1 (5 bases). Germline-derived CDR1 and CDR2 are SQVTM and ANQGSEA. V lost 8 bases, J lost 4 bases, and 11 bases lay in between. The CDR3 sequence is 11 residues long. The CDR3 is CSHQGSYGYTF. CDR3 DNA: TGCAGCCACCAGGGTTCCTATGGCTACACCTTC.

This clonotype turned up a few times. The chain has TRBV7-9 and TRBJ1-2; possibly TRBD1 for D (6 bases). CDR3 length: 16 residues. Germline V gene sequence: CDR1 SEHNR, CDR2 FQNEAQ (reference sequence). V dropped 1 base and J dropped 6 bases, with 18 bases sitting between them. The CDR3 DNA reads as TGTGCCAGCAGCTTAGGGGCACAGGGCCCGATTAATGGCTACACCTTC. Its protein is CASSLGAQGPINGYTF.

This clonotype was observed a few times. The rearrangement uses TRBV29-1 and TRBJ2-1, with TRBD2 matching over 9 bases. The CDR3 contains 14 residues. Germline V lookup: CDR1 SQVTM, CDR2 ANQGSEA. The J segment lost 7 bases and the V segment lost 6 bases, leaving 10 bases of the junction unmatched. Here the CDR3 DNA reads TGCAGCGTCCTAGCGGGGCCCTCTAGAAATGAGCAGTTCTTC. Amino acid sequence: CSVLAGPSRNEQFF.

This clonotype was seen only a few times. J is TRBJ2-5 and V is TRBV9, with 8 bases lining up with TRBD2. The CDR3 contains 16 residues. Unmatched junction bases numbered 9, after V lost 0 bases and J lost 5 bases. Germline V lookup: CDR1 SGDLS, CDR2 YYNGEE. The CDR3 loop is CASSVGGGLVLETQYF. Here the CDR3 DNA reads TGTGCCAGCAGCGTAGGGGGGGGACTAGTTTTGGAGACCCAGTACTTC. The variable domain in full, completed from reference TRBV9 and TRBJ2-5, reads DSGVTQTPKHLITATGQRVTLRCSPRSGDLSVYWYQQSLDQGLQFLIQYYNGEERAKGNILERFSAQQFPDLHSELNLSSLELGDSALYFCASSVGGGLVLETQYFGPGTRLLVL.

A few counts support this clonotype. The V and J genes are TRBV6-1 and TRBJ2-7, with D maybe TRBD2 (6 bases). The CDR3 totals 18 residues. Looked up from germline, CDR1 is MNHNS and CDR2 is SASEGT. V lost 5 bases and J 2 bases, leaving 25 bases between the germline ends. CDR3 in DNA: TGTGCCAGCAGTCTCTTTGGAAGTGGGACTCCAACCCCCTACGAGCAGTACTTC. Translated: CASSLFGSGTPTPYEQYF.

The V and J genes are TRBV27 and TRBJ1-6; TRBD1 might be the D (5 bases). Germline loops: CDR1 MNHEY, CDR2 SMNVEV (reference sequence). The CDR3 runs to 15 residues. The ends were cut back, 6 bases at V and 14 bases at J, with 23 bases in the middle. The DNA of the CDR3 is TGTGCCAGCAGCCAAATCCGGGACGGGCATTTGTCCCTCCACTTT. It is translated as CASSQIRDGHLSLHF.

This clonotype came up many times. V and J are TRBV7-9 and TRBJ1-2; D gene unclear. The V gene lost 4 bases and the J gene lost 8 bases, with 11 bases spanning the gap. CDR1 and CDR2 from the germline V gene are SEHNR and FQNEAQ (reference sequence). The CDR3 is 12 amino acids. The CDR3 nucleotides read TGTGCCAGCAGCTCCACCCCTCGGGGCTACACCTTC. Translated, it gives CASSSTPRGYTF.

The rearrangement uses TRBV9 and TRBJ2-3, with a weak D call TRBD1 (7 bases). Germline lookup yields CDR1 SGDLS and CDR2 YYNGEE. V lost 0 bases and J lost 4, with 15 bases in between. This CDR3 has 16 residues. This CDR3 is CASSVDPQGGSDTQYF. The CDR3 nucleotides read TGTGCCAGCAGCGTAGATCCCCAGGGGGGATCAGATACGCAGTATTTT.

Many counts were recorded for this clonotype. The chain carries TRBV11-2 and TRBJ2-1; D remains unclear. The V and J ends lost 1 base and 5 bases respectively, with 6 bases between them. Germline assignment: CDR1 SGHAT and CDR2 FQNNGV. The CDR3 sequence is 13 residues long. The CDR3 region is CASSLVRNNEQFF. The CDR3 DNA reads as TGTGCCAGCAGCTTAGTGAGAAACAATGAGCAGTTCTTC. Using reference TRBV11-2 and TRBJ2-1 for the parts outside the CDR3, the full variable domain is EAGVAQSPRYKIIEKRQSVAFWCNPISGHATLYWYQQILGQGPKLLIQFQNNGVVDDSQLPKDRFSAERLKGVDSTLKIQPAKLEDSAVYLCASSLVRNNEQFFGPGTRLTVL.

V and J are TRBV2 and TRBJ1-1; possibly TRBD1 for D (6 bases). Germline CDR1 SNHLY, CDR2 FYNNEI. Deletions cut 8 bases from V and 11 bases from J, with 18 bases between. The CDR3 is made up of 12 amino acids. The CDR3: CASGVNEGVAFF. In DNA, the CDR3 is TGTGCCAGCGGGGTAAATGAGGGGGTCGCTTTCTTT.

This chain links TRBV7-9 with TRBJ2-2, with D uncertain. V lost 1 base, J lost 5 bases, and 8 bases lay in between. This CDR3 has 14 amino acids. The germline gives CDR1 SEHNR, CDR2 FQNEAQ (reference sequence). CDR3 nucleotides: TGTGCCAGCAGCTTAGGTCTCGGTACCGGGGAGCTGTTTTTT. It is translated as CASSLGLGTGELFF.

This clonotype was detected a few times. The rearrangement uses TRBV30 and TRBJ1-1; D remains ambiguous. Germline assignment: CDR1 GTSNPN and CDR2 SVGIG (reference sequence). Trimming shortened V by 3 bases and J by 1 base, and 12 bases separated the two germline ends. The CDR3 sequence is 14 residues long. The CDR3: CAWSPLSPNTEAFF. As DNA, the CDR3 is TGTGCCTGGAGCCCCCTGAGCCCGAACACTGAAGCTTTCTTT. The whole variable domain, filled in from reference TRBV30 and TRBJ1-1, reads SQTIHQWPATLVQPVGSPLSLECTVEGTSNPNLYWYRQAAGRGLQLLFYSVGIGQISSEVPQNLSASRPQDRQFILSSKKLLLSDSGFYLCAWSPLSPNTEAFFGQGTRLTVV.

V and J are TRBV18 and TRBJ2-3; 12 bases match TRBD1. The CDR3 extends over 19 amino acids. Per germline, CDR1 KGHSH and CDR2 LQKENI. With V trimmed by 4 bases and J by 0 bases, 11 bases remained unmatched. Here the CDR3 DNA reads TGTGCCAGCTCACAACGACCGGGACAGGGGGCGTCAAGCACAGATACGCAGTATTTT. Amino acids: CASSQRPGQGASSTDTQYF.

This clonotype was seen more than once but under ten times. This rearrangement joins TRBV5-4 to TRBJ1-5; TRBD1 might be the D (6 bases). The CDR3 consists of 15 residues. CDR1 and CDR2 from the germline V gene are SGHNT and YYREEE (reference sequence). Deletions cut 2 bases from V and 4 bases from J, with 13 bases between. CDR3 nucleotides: TGTGCCAGCAGCTTTTTTGGGGGCCAAAATCAGCCCCAGCATTTT. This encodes CASSFFGGQNQPQHF.

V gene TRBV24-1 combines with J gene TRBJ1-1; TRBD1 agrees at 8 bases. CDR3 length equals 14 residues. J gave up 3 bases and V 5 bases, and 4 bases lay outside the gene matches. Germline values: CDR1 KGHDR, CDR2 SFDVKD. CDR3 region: CATSAGRGHTEAFF. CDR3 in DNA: TGTGCCACCAGTGCAGGCAGGGGGCACACTGAAGCTTTCTTT.

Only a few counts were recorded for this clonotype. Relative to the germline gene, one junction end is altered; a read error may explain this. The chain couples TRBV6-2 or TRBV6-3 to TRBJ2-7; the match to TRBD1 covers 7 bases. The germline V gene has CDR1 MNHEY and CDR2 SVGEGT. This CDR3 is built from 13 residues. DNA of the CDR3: TGTGCCAGCAGCCGCCAGGACAGGCTGAGGCCCCATTTC. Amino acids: CASSRQDRLRPHF.

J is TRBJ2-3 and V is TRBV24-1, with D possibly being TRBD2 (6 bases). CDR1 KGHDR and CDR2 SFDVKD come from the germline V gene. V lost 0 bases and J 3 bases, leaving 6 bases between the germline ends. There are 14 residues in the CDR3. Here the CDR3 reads CATSDLAGTDTQYF. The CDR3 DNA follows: TGTGCCACCAGTGATTTGGCGGGGACAGATACGCAGTATTTT.

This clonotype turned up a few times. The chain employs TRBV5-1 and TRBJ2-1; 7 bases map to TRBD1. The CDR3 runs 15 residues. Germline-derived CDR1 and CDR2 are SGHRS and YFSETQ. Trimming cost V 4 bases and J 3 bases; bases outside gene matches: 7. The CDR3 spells CASSPGGMIYNEQFF. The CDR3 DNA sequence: TGCGCCAGCAGCCCAGGGGGAATGATCTACAATGAGCAGTTCTTC.